This is a list of T cell receptor beta chains from one sample in a study of T cells after yellow fever vaccination. TCRdb re-called the 5' RACE reads through MiXCR, storing one row per CDR3 protein. The sample shows 620,000 or so distinct CDR3 sequences, 17% of them seen only once. The starting material was PBMCs, obtained about 5 days after the first yellow fever vaccination. All receptors derive from a man younger than 35 who received the YFV17D yellow fever vaccine. The CDR3 runs from the conserved cysteine through the conserved F or W. The D gene is left open where the match is weak. Expanded clones get a size class; other rows say once, few or many, or leave the size out.

>NA|TRBD1|TRBV30|TRBJ2-1
CAWHPRDRAYNEQFF
TGTGCCTGGCACCCGCGGGACAGGGCATACAATGAGCAGTTCTTC
>NA|TRBD1|TRBV10-2|TRBJ1-2
CASSESTTGGWGYTF
TGCGCCAGCAGTGAGTCGACGACAGGGGGCTGGGGCTACACCTTC
>many|NA|TRBV5-5|TRBJ2-3
CASSLHLTTSTDTQYF
TGTGCCAGCAGCCTCCATCTGACGACTAGCACAGATACGCAGTATTTT
>NA|NA|TRBV4-3|TRBJ1-2
CASSQDQYYGYTF
TGCGCCAGCAGCCAAGACCAGTACTATGGCTACACCTTC
>few|NA|TRBV6-6|TRBJ2-1
CASSYRAEQFF
TGTGCCAGCAGTTATAGGGCTGAGCAGTTCTTC
>few|NA|TRBV30|TRBJ2-1
CAWSVSIHEQFF
TGTGCCTGGAGTGTTAGCATCCATGAGCAGTTCTTC
>NA|NA|TRBV4-1|TRBJ2-7
CASSLSGSAGPYEQYF
TGCGCCAGCAGCCTCAGTGGTAGTGCAGGGCCCTACGAGCAGTACTTC
>few|NA|TRBV20-1|TRBJ1-2
CSASVDTYGYTF
TGCAGTGCTAGTGTCGACACCTATGGCTACACCTTC
>NA|NA|TRBV4-2|TRBJ2-2
CASSQSRNTGELFF
TGTGCCAGCAGCCAATCCAGGAACACCGGGGAGCTGTTTTTT
>NA|TRBD2|TRBV4-2|TRBJ2-5
CASSQWTSGGPRETQYF
TGTGCCAGCAGCCAGTGGACTAGCGGGGGACCTAGAGAGACCCAGTACTTC
>many|TRBD2|TRBV4-3|TRBJ2-3
CASSHRSGLGGGADTQYF
TGCGCCAGCAGCCACCGATCCGGACTAGGCGGGGGAGCAGATACGCAGTATTTT
>NA|TRBD2|TRBV6-5|TRBJ2-1
CASSYGGGAYSSSYNEQFF
TGTGCCAGCAGTTACGGCGGGGGGGCCTATTCGAGCTCCTACAATGAGCAGTTCTTC
>NA|NA|TRBV9|TRBJ2-7
CASSVSGRHEQYF
TGTGCCAGCAGCGTGTCAGGGCGGCACGAGCAGTACTTC
>few|NA|TRBV7-3|TRBJ2-3
CASSPVTSSDTQYF
TGTGCCAGCAGCCCCGTGACTAGTTCAGATACGCAGTATTTT
>NA|NA|TRBV20-1|TRBJ1-3
CSAGWGSGNTIYF
TGCAGTGCCGGATGGGGCTCTGGAAACACCATATATTTT
>few|TRBD2|TRBV7-6|TRBJ2-3
CASSLAAPSGNTDTQYF
TGTGCCAGCAGCTTAGCCGCGCCTAGCGGGAACACAGATACGCAGTATTTT
>NA|TRBD1|TRBV12-3/TRBV12-4|TRBJ1-1
CASSSQGAGTEAFF
TGTGCCAGCAGTAGTCAGGGGGCGGGCACTGAAGCTTTCTTT
>NA|NA|TRBV4-3|TRBJ1-2
CASSQDKATHLGYTF
TGCGCCAGCAGCCAAGATAAAGCCACCCACCTCGGCTACACCTTC
>NA|NA|TRBV9|TRBJ1-3
CASSGVPGNTIYF
TGTGCCAGCAGCGGGGTTCCTGGAAACACCATATATTTT
>NA|NA|TRBV7-2|TRBJ1-2
CASNLGSNYGYTF
TGTGCCAGCAATCTAGGCAGTAACTATGGCTACACCTTC
>NA|TRBD1|TRBV30|TRBJ2-2
CAWSWDSGFGELFF
TGTGCCTGGAGTTGGGACAGTGGATTCGGGGAGCTGTTTTTT
>NA|NA|TRBV7-9|TRBJ1-2
CASSLGTGERYGYTF
TGTGCCAGCAGCTTAGGGACTGGGGAGCGTTATGGCTACACCTTC
>NA|NA|TRBV19|TRBJ1-6
CASSYRGFDSPLHF
TGTGCCAGTAGTTATCGGGGATTTGATTCACCCCTCCACTTT
>few|TRBD2|TRBV5-6|TRBJ2-5
CASSLVGGAWETQYF
TGTGCCAGCAGCTTGGTCGGGGGGGCCTGGGAGACCCAGTACTTC
>few|NA|TRBV12-5|TRBJ2-7
CASGLVPGATLRWKYF
TGTGCTAGTGGTTTGGTACCGGGGGCTACACTACGATGGAAGTACTTC
>NA|NA|TRBV7-8|TRBJ1-1
CASSLPGETEAFF
TGTGCCAGCAGCTTACCGGGTGAGACTGAAGCTTTCTTT
>NA|NA|TRBV4-3|TRBJ1-2
CASSQSSLGGYGYTF
TGCGCCAGCAGCCAATCATCTCTGGGGGGCTATGGCTACACCTTC
>NA|TRBD1|TRBV4-1|TRBJ1-4
CASSTRGGEKLFF
TGCGCCAGCAGCACCAGGGGGGGTGAAAAACTGTTTTTT
>few|NA|TRBV6-5|TRBJ1-6
CASSYVPSSPLHF
TGTGCCAGCAGTTACGTCCCCAGTTCACCCCTCCACTTT
>few|TRBD2|TRBV4-1|TRBJ2-1
CASSGRPTSGGYNEQFF
TGCGCCAGCAGCGGGCGCCCGACTAGCGGGGGTTACAATGAGCAGTTCTTC
>many|NA|TRBV7-9|TRBJ2-3
CASSLQATTSTDTQYF
TGTGCCAGCAGCTTACAGGCAACCACTAGCACAGATACGCAGTATTTT
>many|NA|TRBV20-1|TRBJ1-4
CSASPGGEKLFF
TGCAGTGCTAGCCCGGGGGGCGAAAAACTGTTTTTT
>NA|NA|TRBV7-9|TRBJ2-5
CASSSPNSVADQETQYF
TGTGCCAGCAGCTCCCCAAACAGCGTAGCGGATCAAGAGACCCAGTACTTC